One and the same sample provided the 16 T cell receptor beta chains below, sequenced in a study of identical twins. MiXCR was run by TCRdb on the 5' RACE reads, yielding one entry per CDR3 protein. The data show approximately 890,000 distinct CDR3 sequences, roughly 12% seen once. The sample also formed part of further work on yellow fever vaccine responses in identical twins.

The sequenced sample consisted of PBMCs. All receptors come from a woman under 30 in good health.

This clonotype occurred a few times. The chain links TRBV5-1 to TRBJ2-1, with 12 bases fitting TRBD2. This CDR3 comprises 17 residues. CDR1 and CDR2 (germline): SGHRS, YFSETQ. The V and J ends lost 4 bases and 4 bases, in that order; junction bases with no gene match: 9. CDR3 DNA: TGCGCCAGCAGCCTCGGACTAGCGGGAAGGGCGTACAATGAGCAGTTCTTC. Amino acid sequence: CASSLGLAGRAYNEQFF.

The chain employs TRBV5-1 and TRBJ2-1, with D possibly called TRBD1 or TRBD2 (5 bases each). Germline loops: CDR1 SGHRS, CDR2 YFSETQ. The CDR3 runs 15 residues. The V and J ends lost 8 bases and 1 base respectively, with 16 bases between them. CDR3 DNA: TGCGCCAGTAAAGCCGGGACGGGTTCCTACAATGAGCAGTTCTTC. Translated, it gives CASKAGTGSYNEQFF.

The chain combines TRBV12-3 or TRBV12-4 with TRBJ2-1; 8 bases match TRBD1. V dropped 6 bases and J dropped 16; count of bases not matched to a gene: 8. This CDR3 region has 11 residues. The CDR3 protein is CASSHGQGSFF. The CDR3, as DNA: TGTGCCAGCAGCCATGGACAGGGCTCCTTCTTC.

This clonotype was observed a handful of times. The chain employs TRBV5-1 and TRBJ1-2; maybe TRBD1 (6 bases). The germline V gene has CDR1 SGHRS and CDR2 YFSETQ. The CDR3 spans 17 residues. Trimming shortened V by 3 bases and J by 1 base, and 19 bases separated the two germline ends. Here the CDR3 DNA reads TGCGCCAGCAGCTCGGGGGCCGGTGGTGGGTTTAACTATGGCTACACCTTC. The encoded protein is CASSSGAGGGFNYGYTF. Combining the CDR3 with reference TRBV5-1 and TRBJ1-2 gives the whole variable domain KAGVTQTPRYLIKTRGQQVTLSCSPISGHRSVSWYQQTPGQGLQFLFEYFSETQRNKGNFPGRFSGRQFSNSRSEMNVSTLELGDSALYLCASSSGAGGGFNYGYTFGSGTRLTVV.

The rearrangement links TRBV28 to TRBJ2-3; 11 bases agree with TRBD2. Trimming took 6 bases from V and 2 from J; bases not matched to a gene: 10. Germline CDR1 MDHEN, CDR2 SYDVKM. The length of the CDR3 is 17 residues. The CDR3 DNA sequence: TGTGCCAGCAGGGAAGAACTAGCGGGGGTTTACACAGATACGCAGTATTTT. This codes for CASREELAGVYTDTQYF.

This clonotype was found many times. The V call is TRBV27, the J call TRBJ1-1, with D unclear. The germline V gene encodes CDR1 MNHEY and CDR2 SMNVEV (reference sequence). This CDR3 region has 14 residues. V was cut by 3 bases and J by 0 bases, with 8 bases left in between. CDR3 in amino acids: CASSFREMNTEAFF. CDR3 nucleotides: TGTGCCAGCAGTTTTCGGGAGATGAACACTGAAGCTTTCTTT.

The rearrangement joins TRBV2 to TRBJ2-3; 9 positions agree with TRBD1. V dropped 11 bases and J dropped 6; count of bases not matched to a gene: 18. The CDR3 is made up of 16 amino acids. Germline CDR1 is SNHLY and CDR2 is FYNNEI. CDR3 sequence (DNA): TGTGCCCGGACCCGGGAGCGGACAGGGGCGACCGATACGCAGTATTTT. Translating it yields CARTRERTGATDTQYF.

The CDR3 spells CASSPEGGQGFETQYF. CDR3 bases: TGTGCCAGCAGCCCGGAGGGGGGACAGGGGTTCGAGACCCAGTACTTC. The rearrangement links TRBV7-2 to TRBJ2-5; 10 nucleotides align to TRBD1. This CDR3 has 16 residues. Germline assignment: CDR1 SGHTA and CDR2 FQGNSA. V gave up 5 bases and J gave up 5 bases; unmatched junction bases: 11.

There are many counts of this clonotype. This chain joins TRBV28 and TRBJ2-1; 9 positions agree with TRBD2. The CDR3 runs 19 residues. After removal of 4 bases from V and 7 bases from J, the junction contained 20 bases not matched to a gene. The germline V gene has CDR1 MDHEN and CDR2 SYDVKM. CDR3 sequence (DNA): TGTGCCAGCAGTTACCCGACTAGCGGTCGGGGCGGCACATGGAATGAGCAGTTCTTC. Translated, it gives CASSYPTSGRGGTWNEQFF.

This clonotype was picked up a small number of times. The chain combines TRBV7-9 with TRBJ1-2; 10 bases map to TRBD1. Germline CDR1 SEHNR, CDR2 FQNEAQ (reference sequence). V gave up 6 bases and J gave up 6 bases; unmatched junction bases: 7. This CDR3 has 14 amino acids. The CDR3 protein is CASRSGTGVHGYTF. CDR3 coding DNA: TGTGCCAGCAGGTCCGGGACAGGGGTCCATGGCTACACCTTC.

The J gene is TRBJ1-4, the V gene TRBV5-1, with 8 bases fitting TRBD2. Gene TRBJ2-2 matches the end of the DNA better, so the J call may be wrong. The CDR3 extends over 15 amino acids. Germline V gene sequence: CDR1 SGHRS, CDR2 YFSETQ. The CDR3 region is CASSFSGTLERELFF. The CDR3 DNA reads TGCGCCAGCAGCTTTAGCGGGACCCTTGAAAGGGAGCTGTTTTTT.

CDR3 bases: TGTGCCAGTAAGGGGACAAACTCGGACTCCTACAATGAGCAGTTCTTC. Residues: CASKGTNSDSYNEQFF. This chain connects TRBV19 to TRBJ2-1; D may be TRBD1 (6 bases). This CDR3 contains 16 residues. Germline V CDR1 and CDR2: LNHDA, SQIVND (reference sequence). V was pared by 7 bases and J by 0 bases, with 16 bases between. Supplemented by reference TRBV19 and TRBJ2-1, the full variable domain reads DGGITQSPKYLFRKEGQNVTLSCEQNLNHDAMYWYRQDPGQGLRLIYYSQIVNDFQKGDIAEGYSVSREKKESFPLTVTSAQKNPTAFYLCASKGTNSDSYNEQFFGPGTRLTVL.

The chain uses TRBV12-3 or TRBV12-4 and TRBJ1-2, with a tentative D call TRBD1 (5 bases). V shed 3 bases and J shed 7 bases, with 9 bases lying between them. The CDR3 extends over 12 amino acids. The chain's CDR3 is CASSFIRGGYTF. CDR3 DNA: TGTGCCAGCAGTTTCATTAGGGGTGGCTACACCTTC.

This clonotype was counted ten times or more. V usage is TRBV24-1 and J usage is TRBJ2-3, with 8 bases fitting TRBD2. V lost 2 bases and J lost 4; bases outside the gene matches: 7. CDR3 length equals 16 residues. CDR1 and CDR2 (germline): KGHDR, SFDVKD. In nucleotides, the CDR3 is TGTGCCACCAGTGATTGGGGCCGGGGGGGCCCAGATACGCAGTATTTT. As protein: CATSDWGRGGPDTQYF.

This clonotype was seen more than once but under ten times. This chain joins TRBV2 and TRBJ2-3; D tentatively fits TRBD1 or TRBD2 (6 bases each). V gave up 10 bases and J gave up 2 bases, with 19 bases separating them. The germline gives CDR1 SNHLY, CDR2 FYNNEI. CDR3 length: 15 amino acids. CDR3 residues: CANRDLRENTDTQYF. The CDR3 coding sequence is TGTGCCAACAGGGACTTGCGAGAGAACACAGATACGCAGTATTTT.

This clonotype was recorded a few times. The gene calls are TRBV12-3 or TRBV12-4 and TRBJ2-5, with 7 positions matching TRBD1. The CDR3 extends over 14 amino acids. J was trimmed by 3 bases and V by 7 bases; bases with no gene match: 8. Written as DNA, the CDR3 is TGTGCCAGCAAGAGACAGGGTACGAAAGAGACCCAGTACTTC. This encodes CASKRQGTKETQYF.